This T cell receptor (beta chain) derives from a study of blood T cell repertoires in COVID-19. Study-level background: Acute and convalescent COVID-19 samples came from the United States, Italy and Spain. In each case, the material was cDNA or gDNA derived from T cells, B-cell-depleted T cells, or PBMCs.

CDR1 is LGHDT and CDR2 is YNNKEL in the germline V gene (reference sequence). V was trimmed by 1 base and J by 0 bases, leaving 6 bases between them. The CDR3 consists of 14 residues. A few counts support this clone. In the authors' methods: Estimation of nucleated cell counts relied on the amplification of reference gene primers. Profiled with immunoSEQ multiplex PCR; TCRdb holds only in-frame clones, not every one. The DNA gave D and trimming, while V, J and clone size come from that table. This sample has more than 85,000 clones; around four fifths occur once, and the top ten carry just under 20%. Material: peripheral blood. The receptor's source is a woman in her sixties or seventies with acute or convalescent COVID-19. J is TRBJ1-1 and V is TRBV3-1 (or the pseudogene TRBV3-2); D is unresolved. The CDR3 protein is CASSQGSMNTEAFF. The CDR3 DNA is TGTGCCAGCAGCCAAGGTTCCATGAACACTGAAGCTTTCTTT.